This T cell receptor beta chain originates from a study of T cell clonality in common variable immunodeficiency. CDR1 is SGHNT and CDR2 is YYREEE in the germline V gene (reference sequence). V lost 4 bases, J lost 5 bases, and 6 bases stayed unmatched. CDR3 length: 14 amino acids. The method was immunoSEQ multiplex PCR; TCRdb's version includes in-frame clones alone and lacks a portion of them. Sampling found tens of thousands of clones, none seen once. Study findings and constraints: CVID subjects had higher TCRbeta clonality than healthy controls, most marked in about a third. The cause of increased CVID clonality remains unclear without subpopulation sequencing.

This clone was counted ten times or more. Its cognate antigen is unknown. The read terminates 3 residues before the CDR3 end, so the remaining end is supplied by the germline J gene. This clonotype was obtained from a person aged 18 to 75 in good health. Specimen: peripheral blood mononuclear cells. This sequence joins TRBV5-4 and TRBJ1-2, with 9 bases matching TRBD1. CDR3 protein: CASSRDRELYGYTF. The CDR3 DNA, read in part, is TGTGCCAGCAGCCGGGACAGGGAGCTATATGGC.